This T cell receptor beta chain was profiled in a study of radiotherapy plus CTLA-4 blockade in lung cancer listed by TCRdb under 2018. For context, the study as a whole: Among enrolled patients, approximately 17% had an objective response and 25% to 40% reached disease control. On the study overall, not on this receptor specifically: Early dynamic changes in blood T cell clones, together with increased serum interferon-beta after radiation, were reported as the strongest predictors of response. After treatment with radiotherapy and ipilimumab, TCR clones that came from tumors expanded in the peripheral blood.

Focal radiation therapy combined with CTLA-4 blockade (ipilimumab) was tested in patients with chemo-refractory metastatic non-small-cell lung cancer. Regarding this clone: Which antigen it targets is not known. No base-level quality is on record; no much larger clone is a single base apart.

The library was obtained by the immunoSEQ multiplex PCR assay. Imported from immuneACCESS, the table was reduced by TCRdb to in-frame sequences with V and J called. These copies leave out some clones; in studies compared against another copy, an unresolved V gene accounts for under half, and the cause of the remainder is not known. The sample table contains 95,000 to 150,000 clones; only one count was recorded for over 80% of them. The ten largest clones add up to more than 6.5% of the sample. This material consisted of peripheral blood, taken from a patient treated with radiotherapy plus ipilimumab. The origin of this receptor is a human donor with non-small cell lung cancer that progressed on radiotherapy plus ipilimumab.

The base sequence is TGTGCCAGTAGTATAGACGGGACAGGCGTTGTTTCCCAGCATTTT. It encodes CASSIDGTGVVSQHF. The chain is assembled from TRBV19 and TRBJ1-5; 8 of the junction bases match TRBD1. Unmatched junction bases come to 9, with V trimmed by 0 bases and J by 11 bases. The germline V gene (reference sequence) sets CDR1 to LNHDA and CDR2 to SQIVND. Taken from cysteine to phenylalanine, the CDR3 has 15 residues. CDR3 DNA is the only sequence kept; it has 45 bases, read in frame from the first base.